The 27 T cell receptor beta chains reported below all come from one sample, sequenced in a study of lymphopenia after photon versus proton radiotherapy. The repertoire was sequenced with immunoSEQ multiplex PCR; TCRdb's copy has only in-frame clones and lacks some. The table lists 55,000 to 70,000 clones, roughly 91% of them singletons. This specimen was peripheral blood, taken from a patient treated with photon-based radiotherapy. These receptors originate from a woman in her seventies with pancreatic cancer.

CDR3: CASSLVSHQETQYF. DNA for the CDR3: TGTGCCAGCAGCTTAGTGTCTCACCAAGAGACCCAGTACTTC. This chain links TRBV11-2 with TRBJ2-5, with unresolved D. V shed 1 base and J shed 0 bases, with 6 bases lying between them. The germline V gene encodes CDR1 SGHAT and CDR2 FQNNGV. This CDR3 has 14 amino acids.

The gene calls are TRBV7-9 and TRBJ2-2, with D possibly being TRBD2 (7 bases). The germline V gene has CDR1 SEHNR and CDR2 FQNEAQ (reference sequence). V was shortened by 2 bases and J by 5 bases, with 18 bases between the two germline ends. The CDR3 is made up of 17 amino acids. The CDR3 reads CASSLLAGGRRTGELFF. CDR3 sequence (DNA): TGTGCCAGCAGCTTACTCGCCGGGGGGCGAAGAACCGGGGAGCTGTTTTTT.

The genes are TRBV6-1 and TRBJ1-5; no clear D gene. Germline-derived CDR1 and CDR2 are MNHNS and SASEGT. The CDR3 is 14 amino acids. Between the trimmed V and J ends, which lost 1 base and 7 bases, there was a span of 11 bases. DNA of the CDR3: TGTGCCAGCAGTGAAGGGGGAACGGCCCAGCCCCAGCATTTT. Translation: CASSEGGTAQPQHF.

This clone turned up a few times. The chain couples TRBV7-2 to TRBJ2-7, with a tentative D call TRBD2 (6 bases). Germline V CDR1 and CDR2: SGHTA, FQGNSA. The CDR3 contains 14 residues. V was trimmed by 5 bases and J by 7 bases, leaving 18 bases between them. The CDR3 DNA is TGTGCCAGCAGCCGTGATTGGCGGGACTGGGAGCAGTACTTC. It yields the protein CASSRDWRDWEQYF. The full variable domain, with the rest looked up from reference TRBV7-2 and TRBJ2-7, is GAGVSQSPSNKVTEKGKDVELRCDPISGHTALYWYRQSLGQGLEFLIYFQGNSAPDKSGLPSDRFSAERTGGSVSTLTIQRTQQEDSAVYLCASSRDWRDWEQYFGPGTRLTVT.

This rearrangement joins TRBV28 to TRBJ2-7; D is possibly TRBD2 (6 bases). Germline V CDR1 and CDR2: MDHEN, SYDVKM. Trimming left V 7 bases short and J 0 bases short, with 13 bases between. This CDR3 comprises 14 residues. This chain's CDR3 is CASNSLGGSYEQYF. The CDR3 region has the DNA TGTGCCAGCAACTCCCTGGGGGGCTCCTACGAGCAGTACTTC.

The chain employs TRBV30 and TRBJ1-1; no definite D call. This CDR3 comprises 11 residues. Germline assignment: CDR1 GTSNPN and CDR2 SVGIG (reference sequence). With 4 bases removed from V and 3 bases from J, the gap between germline ends came to 6 bases. The CDR3 loop is CAWTVDTEAFF. The CDR3 nucleotides are TGTGCCTGGACGGTGGACACTGAAGCTTTCTTT.

The CDR3 DNA reads as TGCAGTGCTAGAGAAGTCTCTACGCAGTATTTT. This codes for CSAREVSTQYF. The V gene is TRBV20-1, the J gene TRBJ2-3; D unresolved. Trimming shortened V by 0 bases and J by 8 bases, and 6 bases separated the two germline ends. Germline V gives CDR1 DFQATT, CDR2 SNEGSKA (reference sequence). CDR3 length: 11 amino acids.

Only a few counts were recorded for this clone. Written as DNA, the CDR3 is TGTGCCAGTAGTACGAGGGCCGGGGAGCTGTTTTTT. Amino acid sequence: CASSTRAGELFF. This chain connects TRBV19 to TRBJ2-2, with D perhaps TRBD2 (5 bases). V lost 4 bases and J lost 6, with 6 bases in between. The CDR3 covers 12 residues. CDR1 LNHDA and CDR2 SQIVND come from the germline V gene (reference sequence).

V and J are TRBV19 and TRBJ2-3; 11 bases agree with TRBD2. CDR1 and CDR2 from the germline V gene are LNHDA and SQIVND (reference sequence). The CDR3 consists of 14 residues. Germline trimming cut 6 bases from V and 4 bases from J; bases unmatched to any gene: 3. The CDR3 region has the DNA TGTGCCAGTAGCTTAGCGGGAGGGGCAGATACGCAGTATTTT. Translated: CASSLAGGADTQYF. Drawing the rest from reference TRBV19 and TRBJ2-3, the complete variable domain is DGGITQSPKYLFRKEGQNVTLSCEQNLNHDAMYWYRQDPGQGLRLIYYSQIVNDFQKGDIAEGYSVSREKKESFPLTVTSAQKNPTAFYLCASSLAGGADTQYFGPGTRLTVL.

This chain uses TRBV28 with TRBJ2-2; 8 bases align to TRBD1. J was trimmed by 7 bases and V by 6 bases; bases with no gene match: 10. The CDR3 consists of 15 residues. Looked up from germline, CDR1 is MDHEN and CDR2 is SYDVKM. CDR3 coding DNA: TGTGCCAGCAGACCCGGGACAGGAGAGCTCGGGGAGCTGTTTTTT. This codes for CASRPGTGELGELFF.

This clone has just one count. The CDR3 DNA follows: TGTGCCAGCAGCCAAGATTTAGCGGGAGAGCAGTACTTC. Amino acids: CASSQDLAGEQYF. The chain links TRBV14 to TRBJ2-7, with 8 bases matching TRBD2. CDR1 and CDR2 (germline): SGHDN, FVKESK. This CDR3 has 13 amino acids. Trimming took 0 bases from V and 7 from J; bases not matched to a gene: 2.

V usage is TRBV9 and J usage is TRBJ1-1; D uncertain. The CDR3 runs 14 residues. V was clipped by 3 bases and J by 1 base, with 10 bases between them. Looked up from germline, CDR1 is SGDLS and CDR2 is YYNGEE. The CDR3 sequence is CASSASASNTEAFF. The CDR3 DNA follows: TGTGCCAGCAGCGCCTCCGCCTCGAACACTGAAGCTTTCTTT. Supplemented by reference TRBV9 and TRBJ1-1, the full variable domain reads DSGVTQTPKHLITATGQRVTLRCSPRSGDLSVYWYQQSLDQGLQFLIQYYNGEERAKGNILERFSAQQFPDLHSELNLSSLELGDSALYFCASSASASNTEAFFGQGTRLTVV.

The chain employs TRBV5-1 and TRBJ2-7; the match to TRBD1 covers 7 bases. The germline V gene has CDR1 SGHRS and CDR2 YFSETQ. V lost 4 bases and J lost 6; bases outside the gene matches: 10. This CDR3 comprises 14 residues. The CDR3 bases are TGCGCCAGCAGCCTGGGACAGCCACGGGGCGAGCAGTACTTC. This encodes CASSLGQPRGEQYF.

The genes are TRBV11-2 and TRBJ2-7, with TRBD2 identical over 8 bases. V lost 2 bases to trimming and J lost 3 bases; unmatched junction nucleotides: 9. Germline CDR1 and CDR2: SGHAT and FQNNGV. The CDR3 is made up of 16 amino acids. This chain's CDR3 is CASSLSTSGTIYEQYF. In nucleotides, the CDR3 is TGTGCCAGCAGCTTAAGTACTAGCGGAACCATCTACGAGCAGTACTTC. The full variable domain, its missing parts supplied by reference TRBV11-2 and TRBJ2-7, is EAGVAQSPRYKIIEKRQSVAFWCNPISGHATLYWYQQILGQGPKLLIQFQNNGVVDDSQLPKDRFSAERLKGVDSTLKIQPAKLEDSAVYLCASSLSTSGTIYEQYFGPGTRLTVT.

This chain connects TRBV11-3 to TRBJ2-5; maybe TRBD1 (6 bases). The CDR3 loop spans 13 amino acids. V was shortened by 5 bases and J by 3 bases, with 10 bases between the two germline ends. Germline V lookup: CDR1 SGHNT, CDR2 YENEEA. CDR3 sequence reads: CASSEYREETQYF. DNA of the CDR3: TGTGCCAGCAGCGAATACAGGGAAGAGACCCAGTACTTC.

The V call is TRBV4-1, the J call TRBJ1-2; 7 bases agree with TRBD1. Germline V gene data show CDR1 as MGHRA and CDR2 as YSYEKL. The CDR3 totals 16 residues. V shed 0 bases and J 4 bases; nucleotides not matched to a gene: 8. CDR3 loop: CASSQEGITGVYGYTF. As DNA, the CDR3 is TGCGCCAGCAGCCAAGAGGGCATTACAGGGGTCTATGGCTACACCTTC.

J is TRBJ2-7 and V is TRBV11-3; D may be TRBD1 or TRBD2 (5 bases each). The CDR3 extends over 15 amino acids. V lost 1 base and J 3 bases, leaving 13 bases between the germline ends. The germline gives CDR1 SGHNT, CDR2 YENEEA. The CDR3 coding sequence is TGTGCCAGCAGCTTAGGGCCCGGGACGGACTACGAGCAGTACTTC. Protein product: CASSLGPGTDYEQYF.

The count of this clone is one. The V call is TRBV9, the J call TRBJ2-7, with 8 bases identical to TRBD1. The CDR3 is made up of 14 amino acids. Germline V CDR1 and CDR2: SGDLS, YYNGEE. The V and J ends lost 2 bases and 2 bases, in that order; junction bases with no gene match: 3. This CDR3 reads CASSVAGGPYEQYF. The DNA of the CDR3 is TGTGCCAGCAGCGTCGCAGGGGGCCCCTACGAGCAGTACTTC.

CDR3 residues: CASSFQGSNTGELFF. Here the CDR3 DNA reads TGTGCCAGCAGCTTTCAGGGGTCGAACACCGGGGAGCTGTTTTTT. The chain joins TRBV7-2 to TRBJ2-2; TRBD1 is a possible D gene (6 bases). Germline values: CDR1 SGHTA, CDR2 FQGNSA. This CDR3 is 15 amino acids long. The V gene lost 3 bases and the J gene lost 0 bases, with 8 bases spanning the gap.

The V gene is TRBV19, the J gene TRBJ1-5; D unresolved. The CDR3 covers 15 residues. Per the germline V gene, CDR1 is LNHDA and CDR2 is SQIVND (reference sequence). V was shortened by 6 bases and J by 0 bases, with 12 bases between the two germline ends. The CDR3 DNA reads TGTGCCAGTAGGGGTGGGCGGGCTAGCAATCAGCCCCAGCATTTT. Protein: CASRGGRASNQPQHF.

The chain recombines TRBV9 with TRBJ2-6, with D perhaps being TRBD1 or TRBD2 (5 bases each). Trimming cost V 4 bases and J 4 bases, with 12 bases left between them. The CDR3 spans 15 residues. CDR1 and CDR2 (germline): SGDLS, YYNGEE. DNA for the CDR3: TGTGCCAGCAGCCCCGAGGGGTCAGGGGCCAACGTCCTGACTTTC. Its translation: CASSPEGSGANVLTF.

The chain uses TRBV18 and TRBJ2-2; a possible D gene is TRBD2 (5 bases). Trimming removed 6 bases from V and 1 base from J, with 18 bases in between. CDR1 is KGHSH and CDR2 is LQKENI in the germline V gene. The CDR3 is 17 amino acids. The CDR3 protein is CASSPSVASRNTGELFF. CDR3 sequence (DNA): TGTGCCAGCTCCCCTTCGGTGGCTAGCCGGAACACCGGGGAGCTGTTTTTT.

The chain couples TRBV9 to TRBJ2-7, with 9 bases lining up with TRBD1. This CDR3 region has 15 residues. Germline CDR1 SGDLS, CDR2 YYNGEE. Trimming took 3 bases from V and 0 from J; bases not matched to a gene: 4. The CDR3 protein is CASSEGQGSSYEQYF. CDR3 bases: TGTGCCAGCAGCGAGGGACAGGGTAGCTCCTACGAGCAGTACTTC.

The chain uses TRBV7-6 and TRBJ2-3; 9 nucleotides agree with TRBD2. Trimming cost V 5 bases and J 5 bases; bases outside gene matches: 2. This CDR3 region has 13 residues. Germline lookup yields CDR1 SGHVS and CDR2 FNYEAQ. In DNA form, the CDR3 reads TGTGCCAGCAGCCGGCGGGAGGGAGATACGCAGTATTTT. This encodes CASSRREGDTQYF.

The chain carries TRBV18 and TRBJ2-7; 8 positions agree with TRBD2. Germline CDR1 reads KGHSH; CDR2 reads LQKENI. The J segment lost 6 bases and the V segment lost 2 bases, leaving 6 bases of the junction unmatched. The CDR3 spans 14 residues. In DNA, the CDR3 is TGTGCCAGCTCACCAAGTTCGGGAGGGCGCGAGCAGTACTTC. It translates to CASSPSSGGREQYF.

The chain joins TRBV19 to TRBJ2-7; D might be TRBD1 or TRBD2, each matching 5 bases. V was trimmed by 5 bases and J by 6 bases, leaving 17 bases between them. CDR1 and CDR2 (germline): LNHDA, SQIVND (reference sequence). CDR3 length: 14 amino acids. The CDR3 region has the DNA TGTGCCAGTAGTCTGGGATCGAGGGGAAGCGAGCAGTACTTC. This encodes CASSLGSRGSEQYF.

This chain links TRBV5-1 with TRBJ2-2; D uncertain. The V and J ends lost 2 bases and 6 bases respectively, with 11 bases between them. Germline CDR1 and CDR2: SGHRS and YFSETQ. CDR3 length: 14 residues. The CDR3 sequence is CASSLTGTPGELFF. The CDR3 DNA is TGCGCCAGCAGCTTAACGGGTACCCCCGGGGAGCTGTTTTTT.